The rows below give T cell receptor beta chains drawn from one sample of a study of blood T cell repertoires in COVID-19. Clones were sequenced by immunoSEQ multiplex PCR, and TCRdb holds only the in-frame ones, with some missing. The table lists around 170,000 clones, less than 85% of them singletons. Sequences were obtained from peripheral blood. All receptors derive from a woman of 80 years or more with acute or convalescent COVID-19. CDR3s include the opening cysteine and the closing phenylalanine or tryptophan. Fields, in order: V gene, J gene, clone size, CDR3 protein. Clone size is given for some rows only: seen once, a few or many times, or a class if the clone is expanded.

TRBV5-1	TRBJ1-1	few	CASSIGTGGTEAFF
TRBV19	TRBJ1-1	many	CASSQQGTNTEAFF
TRBV15	TRBJ2-7	.	CATSVDRGQYEQYF
TRBV6-5	TRBJ1-4	.	CASSLTGGALFF
TRBV9	TRBJ2-3	few	CASSVAGLGTDTQYF
TRBV5-1	TRBJ1-3	.	CASSLYQGGTIYF
TRBV6-6	TRBJ2-3	.	CASSFGQGRADTQYF
TRBV5-1	TRBJ1-5	.	CASSLQTGANQPQHF
TRBV7-8	TRBJ1-1	.	CASSLAMRWTEAFF
TRBV19	TRBJ1-1	.	CASSTGQGANEAFF
TRBV10-3	TRBJ2-5	.	CAISRRHQETQYF
TRBV30	TRBJ1-2	once	CAWSVLEYGYTF
TRBV2	TRBJ1-5	many	CASRERFIDAGQPQHF
TRBV21-1	TRBJ2-1	.	CASSKEGLAGTSYNEQFF
TRBV9	TRBJ2-2	.	CASSARVLAGIGELFF
TRBV6-2/TRBV6-3	TRBJ2-7	.	CASSYSAVGTRSVEQYF
TRBV6-1	TRBJ1-3	medium-sized	CASSESGSYSGNTIYF
TRBV28	TRBJ1-2	few	CASSFGTAGGSYGYTF
TRBV5-1	TRBJ2-1	once	CASSFNAGEGVWNEQFF
TRBV19	TRBJ2-1	.	CASSIGDNEQFF
TRBV25-1	TRBJ2-3	once	CASSEFARSYTDTQYF
TRBV5-1	TRBJ2-7	.	CASSDRDRGNEQYF
TRBV4-1	TRBJ1-2	.	CASSHVTGQGYYGYTF
TRBV6-5	TRBJ1-5	.	CASSRTGEGNQPQHF
TRBV18	TRBJ1-2	.	CASSPRGRFSYGYTF
TRBV19	TRBJ2-1	.	CASSTWTSGRAYNEQFF
TRBV5-6	TRBJ2-1	.	CASSPGADEQFF
TRBV9	TRBJ2-1	.	CASSVDYQGSEQFF
TRBV19	TRBJ1-2	many	CASSIDDRSNYGYTF
TRBV4-1	TRBJ2-2	few	CASSSVFTGELFF
TRBV5-1	TRBJ2-5	.	CASSPNPTGTGSGTQYF
TRBV30	TRBJ1-1	.	CASRTRTGEATEAFF
TRBV2	TRBJ1-6	.	CASRSNRDSPLHF
TRBV28	TRBJ2-3	.	CASTERERGAGDTQYF
TRBV14	TRBJ2-5	few	CASSQGRETQYF
TRBV10-2	TRBJ2-7	.	CASTPTSGRTYSYEQYF
TRBV19	TRBJ1-1	.	CASSTDREWTEAFF
TRBV29-1	TRBJ2-7	.	CSGLDRDAYEQYF
TRBV5-6	TRBJ1-1	.	CASSWGPTEAFF
TRBV28	TRBJ2-3	.	CASYRGQDTQYF
TRBV7-9	TRBJ2-1	.	CASSLNKGKNYNEQFF
TRBV6-5	TRBJ2-3	.	CASSPPGADTQYF
TRBV5-4	TRBJ1-2	few	CASSLDEGSTVYTF
TRBV7-8	TRBJ2-6	.	CASSRGGRGRSGANVLTF
TRBV10-3	TRBJ2-3	.	CAISKDLAGATDTQYF
TRBV9	TRBJ1-1	.	CASSVNRGFGTEAFF
TRBV2	TRBJ2-1	.	CASSGGAGLGTPNEQFF
TRBV28	TRBJ1-4	.	CASSPSHGTNEKLFF
TRBV5-4	TRBJ2-2	few	CASSKQGILSTGELFF
TRBV11-3	TRBJ2-7	.	CASSLVADRGEQYF
TRBV5-1	TRBJ1-6	.	CASSPTLTGASSYNSPLHF
TRBV4-2	TRBJ2-6	.	CASSRTDSGANVLTF